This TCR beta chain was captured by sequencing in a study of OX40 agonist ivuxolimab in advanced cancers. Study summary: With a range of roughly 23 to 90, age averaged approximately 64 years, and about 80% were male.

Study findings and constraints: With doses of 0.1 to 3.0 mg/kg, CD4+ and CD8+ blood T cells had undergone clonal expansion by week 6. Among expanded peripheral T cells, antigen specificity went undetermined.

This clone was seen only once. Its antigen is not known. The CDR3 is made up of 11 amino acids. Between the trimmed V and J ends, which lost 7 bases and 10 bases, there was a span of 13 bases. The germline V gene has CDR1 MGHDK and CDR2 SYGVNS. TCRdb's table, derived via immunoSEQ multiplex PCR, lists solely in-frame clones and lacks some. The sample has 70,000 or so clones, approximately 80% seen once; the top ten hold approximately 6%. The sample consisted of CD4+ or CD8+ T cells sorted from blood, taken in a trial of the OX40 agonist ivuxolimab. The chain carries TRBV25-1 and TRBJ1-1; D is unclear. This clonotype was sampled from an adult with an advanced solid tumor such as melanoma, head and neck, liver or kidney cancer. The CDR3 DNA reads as TGTGCCAGCACCCTGGGGAGGGTAGCTTTCTTT. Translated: CASTLGRVAFF.